A selection of T cell receptor beta chains follows, all from one sample in a study of OX40 agonist ivuxolimab in advanced cancers. The data were produced by immunoSEQ multiplex PCR, yet TCRdb's version contains in-frame clones alone and is incomplete. In the table there are fewer than 50,000 clones, roughly 90% of which are singletons. The sequences come from CD4+ or CD8+ T cells sorted from blood, collected in a trial of the OX40 agonist ivuxolimab. The receptors shown here come from an adult with an advanced solid tumor such as melanoma, head and neck, liver or kidney cancer. Both conserved end residues are part of each CDR3. A D gene is named only where the DNA matches it firmly.

d_call j_call v_call cdr3_nt cdr3_aa
. TRBJ2-3 TRBV7-9 TGTGCCAGCAGCTTAGGGACCACGGGAGATACGCAGTATTTT CASSLGTTGDTQYF
TRBD2 TRBJ2-2 TRBV5-6 TGTGCCAGCACCAAATTGACTAGCGGGGGCCCTTACACCGGGGAGCTGTTTTTT CASTKLTSGGPYTGELFF
TRBD2 TRBJ2-2 TRBV2 TGTGCCAGCAGTGAACTAGCGGGGGCGAACACCGGGGAGCTGTTTTTT CASSELAGANTGELFF
. TRBJ1-1 TRBV6-5 TGTGCCAGCAGCGTACCGGGACGGTACACTGAAGCTTTCTTT CASSVPGRYTEAFF
. TRBJ2-3 TRBV9 TGTGCCAGCAGCGTCCGACAGGCCCGAGATACGCAGTATTTT CASSVRQARDTQYF
TRBD1 TRBJ2-6 TRBV5-1 TGCGCCAGCAGCTTGGACAGGGGGCCTGGGGCCAACGTCCTGACTTTC CASSLDRGPGANVLTF
TRBD1 TRBJ2-5 TRBV5-6 TGTGCCAGCAGCAAGACAGGGGTCTCGGAGACCCAGTACTTC CASSKTGVSETQYF
. TRBJ1-2 TRBV5-4 TGTGCCAGCAGCTCGGACGGACGATATGGCTACACCTTC CASSSDGRYGYTF
. TRBJ1-4 TRBV5-1 TGCGCCAGCAGTAGAGGGGTTGCTAATGAAAAACTGTTTTTT CASSRGVANEKLFF
. TRBJ1-5 TRBV7-8 TGTGCCAGCAGCTTAGACCGGCTTAACAGGGTGCAGCCCCAGCATTTT CASSLDRLNRVQPQHF
TRBD1 TRBJ1-4 TRBV7-9 TGTGCCAGCAGCTTTCGACAGGGTGGAGGTGAAAAACTGTTTTTT CASSFRQGGGEKLFF
TRBD1 TRBJ1-2 TRBV19 TGTGCCAGTAGTATTCGAGGGGAGACAGGGGGCGGTGGCTACACCTTC CASSIRGETGGGGYTF
TRBD1 TRBJ1-1 TRBV18 TGTGCCAGCTCACCGGACAGGGGCACTGAAGCTTTCTTT CASSPDRGTEAFF
. TRBJ2-1 TRBV4-1 TGCGCCAGCAGCCAAGATTGGGGAGTAAGCTCCTACAATGAGCAGTTCTTC CASSQDWGVSSYNEQFF
. TRBJ2-7 TRBV19 TGTGCCAGTAGTCCCGCCGGGTGGACCTACGAGCAGTACTTC CASSPAGWTYEQYF
TRBD1 TRBJ1-5 TRBV5-8 TGTGCCAGCAGCCCCGGACAGGGGAGCAATCAGCCCCAGCATTTT CASSPGQGSNQPQHF
. TRBJ2-3 TRBV2 TGTGCCAGCACGGGGACAACAGATACGCAGTATTTT CASTGTTDTQYF
TRBD1 TRBJ2-2 TRBV18 TGTGCCAGCTCACGAGGACAGGGGAACACCGGGGAGCTGTTTTTT CASSRGQGNTGELFF
. TRBJ1-5 TRBV5-6 TGTGCCAGCAGCTTAGGTAGTGTTGGTCAGCCCCAGCATTTT CASSLGSVGQPQHF
. TRBJ1-3 TRBV7-9 TGTGCCAGCAGCTTATCGGCAACCGGAAACACCATATATTTT CASSLSATGNTIYF